Listed below are T cell receptor beta chains from one sample, sequenced in a study of T cells expressing NK-cell markers. TCRdb re-called the 5' RACE reads; one entry per CDR3 protein, DNA not given. Here the sample table reports around 380,000 distinct CDR3 sequences. Sample: blood T cells: a sorted CD56 or NKG2C T cell subset, CD4+ or CD8+ T cells, or bulk PBMC T cells (not recorded which). These receptors were obtained from a woman in her forties or fifties in good health. CDR3s include the opening cysteine and the closing phenylalanine or tryptophan.

length | J | V | CDR3
15 | TRBJ2-1 | TRBV29-1 | CSVEWDASSYNEQFF
13 | TRBJ2-3 | TRBV20-1 | CSAWTGGPDTQYF
13 | TRBJ1-6 | TRBV5-1 | CASSPPKGSPLHF
14 | TRBJ1-4 | TRBV7-9 | CASSRFRGDGKLFF
17 | TRBJ1-5 | TRBV7-9 | CASSLGPHRGRNQPQHF
13 | TRBJ2-3 | TRBV5-1 | CASRKGGTDTQYF
15 | TRBJ2-5 | TRBV20-1 | CSASPLGQKQETQYF
14 | TRBJ2-7 | TRBV6-5 | CASSEAGVQGEQYF
16 | TRBJ1-1 | TRBV20-1 | CSARDSGTGWGTEAFF
16 | TRBJ2-1 | TRBV6-5 | CASSYWLGTNYNEQFF
16 | TRBJ2-3 | TRBV7-9 | CASSPPSGGRTDTQYF
14 | TRBJ1-1 | TRBV7-8 | CASSVNRGNTEAFF
15 | TRBJ2-1 | TRBV3-1 | CASSPDRDTYNEQFF
17 | TRBJ2-1 | TRBV10-3 | CAISESRTGSSYNEQFF
11 | TRBJ2-2 | TRBV20-1 | CSAKRTGELFF
12 | TRBJ2-1 | TRBV29-1 | CSVGVGGDEQFF
15 | TRBJ1-4 | TRBV5-1 | CASSPSGSENEKLFF
15 | TRBJ2-7 | TRBV30 | CAWSLRLAGGHEQYF
14 | TRBJ2-2 | TRBV5-1 | CASSRDRATGELFF
14 | TRBJ1-2 | TRBV28 | CASSLLTVGGGYTF
12 | TRBJ1-4 | TRBV28 | CASSLYDEKLFF
19 | TRBJ2-7 | TRBV12-3/TRBV12-4 | CASSLATGGPAGTSYEQYF
11 | TRBJ2-5 | TRBV6-5 | CATARGETQYF
16 | TRBJ2-2 | TRBV10-2 | CASSYRGLAGGWELFF
15 | TRBJ1-2 | TRBV4-1 | CASSQEATGEEGYTF
14 | TRBJ2-1 | TRBV20-1 | CSASLAGSNNEQFF
18 | TRBJ2-3 | TRBV12-3/TRBV12-4 | CASSGGAGGRIGTDTQYF
14 | TRBJ2-1 | TRBV10-2 | CASTPRGPYNEQFF
14 | TRBJ2-5 | TRBV12-3/TRBV12-4 | CASSHGLASGAQYF
17 | TRBJ2-1 | TRBV2 | CASSPRAAGGEYNEQFF
15 | TRBJ2-3 | TRBV7-9 | CASSSGTSRADTQYF